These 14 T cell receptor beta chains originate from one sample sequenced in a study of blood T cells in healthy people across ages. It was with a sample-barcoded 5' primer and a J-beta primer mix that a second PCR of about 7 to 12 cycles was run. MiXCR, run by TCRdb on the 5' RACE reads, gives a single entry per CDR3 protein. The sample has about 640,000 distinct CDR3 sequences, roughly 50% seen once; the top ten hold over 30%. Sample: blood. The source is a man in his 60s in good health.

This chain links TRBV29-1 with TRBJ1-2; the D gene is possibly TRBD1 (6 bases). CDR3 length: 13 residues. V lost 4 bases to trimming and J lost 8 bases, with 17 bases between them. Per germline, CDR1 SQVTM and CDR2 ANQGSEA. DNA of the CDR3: TGCAGCGTTGGCCGGGACACGGGGGAAGGCTACACCTTC. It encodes CSVGRDTGEGYTF.

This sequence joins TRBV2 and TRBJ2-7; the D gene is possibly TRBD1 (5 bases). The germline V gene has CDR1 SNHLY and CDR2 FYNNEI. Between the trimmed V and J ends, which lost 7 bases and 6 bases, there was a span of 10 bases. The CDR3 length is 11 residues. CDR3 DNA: TGTGCCAGCAAGACAGAATGCGAGCAGTACTTC. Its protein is CASKTECEQYF.

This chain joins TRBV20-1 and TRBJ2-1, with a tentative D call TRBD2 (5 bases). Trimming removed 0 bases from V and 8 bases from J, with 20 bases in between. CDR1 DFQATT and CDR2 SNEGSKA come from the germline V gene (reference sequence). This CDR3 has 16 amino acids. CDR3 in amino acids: CSARDPPGNLGHEQFF. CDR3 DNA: TGCAGTGCTAGAGATCCCCCGGGGAACCTTGGCCATGAGCAGTTCTTC.

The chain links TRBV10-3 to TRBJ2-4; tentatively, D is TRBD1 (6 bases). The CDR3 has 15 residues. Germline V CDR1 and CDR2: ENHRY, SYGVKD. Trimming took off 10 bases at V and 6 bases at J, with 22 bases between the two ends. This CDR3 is CATVPGQGKVNIQYF. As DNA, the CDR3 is TGTGCCACCGTACCGGGACAAGGGAAAGTAAACATTCAGTACTTC.

In DNA form, the CDR3 reads TGTGCCAGCATCAAAGATAGCGGGGGAGGCCACAATGAGCAGTTCTTC. Protein: CASIKDSGGGHNEQFF. This chain joins TRBV2 and TRBJ2-1; 9 nucleotides agree with TRBD2. Trimming at V came to 7 bases and at J to 5 bases, leaving 12 bases not matched to a gene. The CDR3 is 16 residues long. The germline CDR1 and CDR2 sequences are SNHLY and FYNNEI.

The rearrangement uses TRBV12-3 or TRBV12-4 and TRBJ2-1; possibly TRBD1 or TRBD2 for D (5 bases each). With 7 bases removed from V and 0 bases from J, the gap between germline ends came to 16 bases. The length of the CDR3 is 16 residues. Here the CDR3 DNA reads TGTGCCAGCATCCGGGACGGGCAAAGCTCCTACAATGAGCAGTTCTTC. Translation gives CASIRDGQSSYNEQFF.

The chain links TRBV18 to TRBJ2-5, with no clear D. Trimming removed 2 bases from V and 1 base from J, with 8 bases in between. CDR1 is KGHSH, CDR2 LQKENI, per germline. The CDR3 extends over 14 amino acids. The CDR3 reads CASSPTSFQETQYF. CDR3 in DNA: TGTGCCAGCTCACCAACATCCTTCCAAGAGACCCAGTACTTC.

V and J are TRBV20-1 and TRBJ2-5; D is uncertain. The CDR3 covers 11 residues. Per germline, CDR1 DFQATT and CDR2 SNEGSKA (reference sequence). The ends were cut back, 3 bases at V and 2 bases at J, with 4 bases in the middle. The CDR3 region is CSARSQETQYF. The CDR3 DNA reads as TGCAGTGCTAGGTCACAAGAGACCCAGTACTTC.

The CDR3: CSVEAFMNTEAFF. Here the CDR3 DNA reads TGCAGCGTTGAGGCGTTTATGAACACTGAAGCTTTCTTT. The rearrangement uses TRBV29-1 and TRBJ1-1; no reliable D call. The CDR3 has 13 residues. Germline CDR1 SQVTM, CDR2 ANQGSEA. Deletions cut 3 bases from V and 0 bases from J, with 8 bases between.

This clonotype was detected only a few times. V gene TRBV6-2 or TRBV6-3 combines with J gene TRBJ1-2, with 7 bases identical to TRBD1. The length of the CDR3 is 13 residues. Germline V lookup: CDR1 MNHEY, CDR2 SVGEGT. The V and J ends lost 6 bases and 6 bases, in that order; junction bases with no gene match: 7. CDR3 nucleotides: TGTGCCAGCAGACAAACTACAGGGGATGGCTACACCTTC. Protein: CASRQTTGDGYTF.

The CDR3 spells CASTSGTVNTEAFF. In nucleotides, the CDR3 is TGTGCCAGCACCTCCGGGACGGTGAACACTGAAGCTTTCTTT. V and J are TRBV9 and TRBJ1-1; the D gene is possibly TRBD1 (5 bases). V was clipped by 6 bases and J by 0 bases, with 12 bases between them. Germline CDR1 is SGDLS and CDR2 is YYNGEE. This CDR3 has 14 amino acids.

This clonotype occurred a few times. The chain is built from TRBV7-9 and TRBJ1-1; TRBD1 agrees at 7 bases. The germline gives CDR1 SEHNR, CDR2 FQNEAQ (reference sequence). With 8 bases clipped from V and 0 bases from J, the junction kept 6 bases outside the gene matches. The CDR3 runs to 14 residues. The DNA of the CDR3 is TGTGCCAGCGGGGGGGGGACAGTGAACACTGAAGCTTTCTTT. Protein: CASGGGTVNTEAFF.

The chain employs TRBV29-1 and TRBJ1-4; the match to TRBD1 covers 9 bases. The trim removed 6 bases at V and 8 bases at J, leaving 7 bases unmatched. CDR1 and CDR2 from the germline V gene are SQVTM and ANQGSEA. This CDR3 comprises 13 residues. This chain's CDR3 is CSVWPGQGEKLFF. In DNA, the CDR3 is TGCAGCGTGTGGCCGGGACAGGGAGAAAAACTGTTTTTT.

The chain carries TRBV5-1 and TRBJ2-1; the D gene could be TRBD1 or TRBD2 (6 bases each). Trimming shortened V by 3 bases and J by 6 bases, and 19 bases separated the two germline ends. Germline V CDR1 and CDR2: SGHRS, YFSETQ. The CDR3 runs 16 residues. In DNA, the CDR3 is TGCGCCAGCAGCTCCAAGGAGGGACACGACTTCAATGAGCAGTTCTTC. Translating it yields CASSSKEGHDFNEQFF.